This TCR beta chain was obtained from a study of immune heterogeneity within non-small cell lung tumors. Trimming removed 2 bases from V and 7 bases from J; junction bases left unmatched: 5. This CDR3 is 15 amino acids long. Germline assignment: CDR1 SGHAT and CDR2 FQNNGV. In a multiplex PCR, 32 V and 13 J primers amplified TCR beta CDR3. TCRdb reanalysed the multiplex PCR reads using MiXCR and keeps one entry per CDR3 protein. The table lists 1,500 to 2,500 distinct CDR3 sequences, 25% to 30% of them singletons. Study observations and caveats: Individual patients largely had distinct high-frequency T-cell receptor beta clonotypes from one another. Each patient's tumor sites shared recurring identical dominant CDR3 beta clonotypes, and individual sites also carried their own high-frequency clones. A significant, moderate positive correlation (R approximately 0.35) linked local T-cell clonality and tumor mutational burden.

Bulk tumor genomic DNA, about 570 ng per sample, was the template. Far-apart biopsies, several per primary tumor, were taken during surgery. Patients went through curative surgery, and their non-small cell lung cancer was untreated and newly diagnosed. There were 15 donors in total. They were all newly diagnosed non-small cell lung cancer patients undergoing surgery with curative intent. Turning to this clonotype: Antigen specificity is unknown.

Sequenced material: lung tumor tissue. This clonotype originated in a woman aged 50 to 60 with non-small cell lung cancer. The rearrangement uses TRBV11-2 and TRBJ2-2, with 9 nucleotides matching TRBD1. CDR3 nucleotides: TGTGCCAGCAGCTTAAGGACAGGGGACATCGGGGAGCTGTTTTTT. This sequence encodes CASSLRTGDIGELFF.